Below are 8 T cell receptor beta chains sequenced from a single sample in a study of Graves' ophthalmopathy and Graves' hyperthyroidism. Researchers took RNA transcripts and amplified TCR beta CDR3 regions from them. HTBI primers were employed in first-round RT-PCR, then a second-round multiplex PCR followed. One entry per CDR3 protein results from TCRdb running MiXCR on the multiplex PCR reads. The table includes 150,000 to 200,000 distinct CDR3 sequences, under 40% detected once. The material sequenced was peripheral blood. The receptors shown here come from a woman aged 40 to 50 with Graves' ophthalmopathy.

This clonotype was detected many times. This rearrangement joins TRBV30 to TRBJ2-7, with D perhaps TRBD1 (5 bases). The V gene's germline CDR1 is GTSNPN and CDR2 SVGIG (reference sequence). The V end was cut by 5 bases, the J end by 5 bases, with 13 bases between. The CDR3 is 12 residues long. CDR3 DNA sequence: TGTGCCTGGCAGGGAAGCCAGGACGAGCAGTACTTC. Residues: CAWQGSQDEQYF. Using reference TRBV30 and TRBJ2-7 for the parts outside the CDR3, the full variable domain is SQTIHQWPATLVQPVGSPLSLECTVEGTSNPNLYWYRQAAGRGLQLLFYSVGIGQISSEVPQNLSASRPQDRQFILSSKKLLLSDSGFYLCAWQGSQDEQYFGPGTRLTVT.

The chain couples TRBV11-3 to TRBJ1-5; D remains ambiguous. The germline CDR1 and CDR2 sequences are SGHNT and YENEEA. The V end lost 0 bases, the J end lost 4 bases, and 4 bases lay between the germline ends. The CDR3 length is 13 residues. The CDR3 region has the DNA TGTGCCAGCAGCTTAGAACAAAATCAGCCCCAGCATTTT. Its protein product is CASSLEQNQPQHF. Complete variable domain (other parts from reference TRBV11-3 and TRBJ1-5): EAGVVQSPRYKIIEKKQPVAFWCNPISGHNTLYWYLQNLGQGPELLIRYENEEAVDDSQLPKDRFSAERLKGVDSTLKIQPAELGDSAVYLCASSLEQNQPQHFGDGTRLSIL.

CDR3 sequence (DNA): TGTGCCAGCAGTGCAGGCGTGTATAACTATGGCTACACCTTC. Amino acids: CASSAGVYNYGYTF. The chain combines TRBV2 with TRBJ1-2; unclear D gene. V was shortened by 4 bases and J by 1 base, with 10 bases between the two germline ends. In germline, CDR1 is SNHLY, CDR2 FYNNEI. The CDR3 runs 14 residues.

There are many counts of this clonotype. The rearrangement joins TRBV6-2 or TRBV6-3 to TRBJ1-1; D gene ambiguous. V lost 1 base and J 1 base, leaving 7 bases between the germline ends. Germline values: CDR1 MNHEY, CDR2 SVGEGT. The CDR3 sequence is 14 residues long. The chain's CDR3 is CASSYLRGNTEAFF. In DNA form, the CDR3 reads TGTGCCAGCAGTTACTTGCGGGGGAACACTGAAGCTTTCTTT.

The table lists this clonotype with many counts. The chain uses TRBV7-8 and TRBJ1-1; no clear D. Per the germline V gene, CDR1 is SGHVS and CDR2 is FQNEAQ. The CDR3 extends over 14 amino acids. V was trimmed by 4 bases and J by 8 bases, leaving 17 bases between them. Here the CDR3 DNA reads TGTGCCAGCAGCTCGGCTGGCTCAGACCGAGAAGCTTTCTTT. Translating it yields CASSSAGSDREAFF.

This clonotype has at least ten counts. The chain uses TRBV30 and TRBJ1-1; D call uncertain. The CDR3 sequence is 13 residues long. Trimming removed 4 bases at V and 0 bases at J, with 9 bases between. Germline values: CDR1 GTSNPN, CDR2 SVGIG (reference sequence). CDR3 in amino acids: CAWTTMVNTEAFF. DNA of the CDR3: TGTGCCTGGACCACAATGGTGAACACTGAAGCTTTCTTT.

The CDR3 here is CASSTPGTTRTGELFF. DNA for the CDR3: TGTGCCAGCAGCACCCCAGGGACCACCCGGACCGGGGAGCTGTTTTTT. The J gene is TRBJ2-2, the V gene TRBV11-2; D may be TRBD1 or TRBD2 (5 bases each). Trimming removed 5 bases from V and 5 bases from J, with 18 bases in between. Germline-derived CDR1 and CDR2 are SGHAT and FQNNGV. CDR3 length equals 16 residues.

The chain joins TRBV7-2 to TRBJ1-5; perhaps TRBD1 as D (6 bases). Germline loops: CDR1 SGHTA, CDR2 FQGNSA. The CDR3 has 13 residues. Between the trimmed V and J ends, which lost 1 base and 7 bases, there was a span of 8 bases. For the CDR3, the DNA is TGTGCCAGCAGCTTAGACAGGGCCCAGCCCCAGCATTTT. As protein: CASSLDRAQPQHF.